A single sample is the source of the 7 T cell receptor beta chains below, sequenced in a study of early T cells in non-severe SARS-CoV-2 infection. TCRdb ran MiXCR on the 5' RACE reads and lists one entry per CDR3 protein. This sample carries fewer than 50,000 distinct CDR3 sequences, 10% to 15% of them seen once, and the ten largest clones take about 16%. The source material was whole blood. The receptors originated from an adult who was a healthcare worker with PCR-confirmed SARS-CoV-2 infection or an uninfected control (not recorded which).

This clonotype was counted only a few times. The genes are TRBV5-1 and TRBJ2-2; the D gene could be TRBD1 or TRBD2 (5 bases each). V was cut by 4 bases and J by 7 bases, with 17 bases left in between. Germline CDR1 is SGHRS and CDR2 is YFSETQ. The CDR3 is 15 amino acids. The CDR3 coding sequence is TGCGCCAGCAGCGGAGGCCTTCTGGGGGTCGGGGAGCTGTTTTTT. Residues: CASSGGLLGVGELFF.

The table lists this clonotype with a few counts. The rearrangement links TRBV7-3 to TRBJ2-3; TRBD2 might be the D (5 bases). This CDR3 is built from 16 residues. CDR1 is SGHTA and CDR2 is FQGTGA in the germline V gene. The germline V and J ends were trimmed by 6 bases and 3 bases, with 19 bases remaining between them. The CDR3 region is CASSSGRRPGTDTQYF. The CDR3 DNA sequence: TGTGCCAGCAGTTCAGGTCGAAGACCGGGGACAGATACGCAGTATTTT.

This clonotype has more than one count but fewer than ten. This rearrangement joins TRBV4-2 to TRBJ2-1; 7 positions agree with TRBD2. Germline assignment: CDR1 LGHNA and CDR2 YNFKEQ. Unmatched junction bases numbered 13, after V lost 4 bases and J lost 4 bases. The CDR3 runs 17 residues. The CDR3 is CASSPPVGSGVYNEQFF. Here the CDR3 DNA reads TGTGCCAGCAGCCCTCCCGTAGGAAGCGGGGTATACAATGAGCAGTTCTTC.

This clonotype has just a few counts. CDR3 in amino acids: CSVPSGRASDTQYF. CDR3 sequence (DNA): TGCAGCGTTCCCAGCGGGAGGGCCTCAGATACGCAGTATTTT. The V and J genes are TRBV29-1 and TRBJ2-3; 10 nucleotides agree with TRBD2. V dropped 5 bases and J dropped 4; count of bases not matched to a gene: 6. Germline V gives CDR1 SQVTM, CDR2 ANQGSEA. The CDR3 length is 14 residues.

This clonotype was seen once. This may be a read error, as it is one base from a much larger clone. The conserved phenylalanine or tryptophan is not found at the CDR3 terminus, so this likely reflects a read error. V and J are TRBV7-2 and TRBJ2-7, with no clear D. The CDR3 is made up of 12 amino acids. CDR1 SGHTA and CDR2 FQGNSA come from the germline V gene. Trimming took off 5 bases at V and 7 bases at J, with 12 bases between the two ends. This CDR3 is CASSLNLWEQYI. In nucleotides, the CDR3 is TGTGCCAGCAGCCTGAACCTTTGGGAGCAGTACATC.

This clonotype was found many times. The V gene is TRBV2, the J gene TRBJ2-7; 9 bases map to TRBD2. V lost 6 bases and J lost 6; bases outside the gene matches: 9. The CDR3 is 14 amino acids. The germline V gene has CDR1 SNHLY and CDR2 FYNNEI. The CDR3 loop is CASSVSGSPGEQYF. CDR3 DNA sequence: TGTGCCAGCAGCGTTAGCGGGAGTCCAGGCGAGCAGTACTTC.

This chain uses TRBV28 with TRBJ2-1, with 13 bases matching TRBD2. Trimming took 6 bases from V and 7 from J; bases not matched to a gene: 3. CDR3 length: 14 amino acids. The germline V gene has CDR1 MDHEN and CDR2 SYDVKM. CDR3 residues: CASRLAGGKNEQFF. As DNA, the CDR3 is TGTGCCAGCAGACTAGCGGGAGGGAAGAATGAGCAGTTCTTC. The whole variable domain, remainder taken from reference TRBV28 and TRBJ2-1, is DVKVTQSSRYLVKRTGEKVFLECVQDMDHENMFWYRQDPGLGLRLIYFSYDVKMKEKGDIPEGYSVSREKKERFSLILESASTNQTSMYLCASRLAGGKNEQFFGPGTRLTVL.